The rows below give T cell receptor beta chains drawn from one sample of a study of cytomegalovirus exposure and HLA in healthy donors. Method: immunoSEQ multiplex PCR; TCRdb's copy keeps in-frame clones and lacks some. Of approximately 150,000 clones listed, 75% to 90% are singletons. Sequencing was performed on PBMCs. The receptor source for this set is a male donor in good health and CMV-seronegative. CDR3s include the opening cysteine and the closing phenylalanine or tryptophan. A D gene is named only where the DNA matches it firmly. Expanded clones get a size class; other rows say once, few or many, or leave the size out.

D gene	V gene	clone size	J gene	CDR3 length	CDR3 DNA	CDR3 protein
.	TRBV9	.	TRBJ2-1	17	TGTGCCAGCAGCCTCACAGCAGGAGCGGCCAATGTAGGCGGGCAGTTCTTC	CASSLTAGAANVGGQFF
.	TRBV14	.	TRBJ1-1	15	TGTGCCAGCAGCCGTAGTCTGAGGGGGAGGGCTGAAGCTTTCTTT	CASSRSLRGRAEAFF
TRBD1	TRBV7-2	.	TRBJ1-5	14	TGTGCCAGCAGCCTGGACAGGGAGTATCAGCCCCAGCATTTT	CASSLDREYQPQHF
TRBD1	TRBV6-5	.	TRBJ1-5	14	TGTGCCAGCAGTCCCCCGGGACAGAATCAGCCCCAGCATTTT	CASSPPGQNQPQHF
.	TRBV7-2	.	TRBJ2-5	14	TGTGCCAGCAGCGCCATCCGTGAGGCAGAGACCCAGTACTTC	CASSAIREAETQYF
TRBD1	TRBV20-1	.	TRBJ1-1	11	TGCAGTGCTAGCAGGGGGACTGAAGCTTTCTTT	CSASRGTEAFF
.	TRBV11-2	once	TRBJ2-2	12	TGTGCCAGCAGTATGGGGCGCGGGGAGCTGTTTTTT	CASSMGRGELFF
TRBD2	TRBV4-3	few	TRBJ2-3	20	TGCGCCAGCAGCCAACGGCCGACGTCTAGCGGGGGACAACCGGCAGATACGCAGTATTTT	CASSQRPTSSGGQPADTQYF
.	TRBV5-1	.	TRBJ1-2	13	TGCGCCAGCAGCTTGGTGGAGGGGACTGGCTACACCTTC	CASSLVEGTGYTF
TRBD2	TRBV4-1	.	TRBJ2-1	13	TGCGCCAGCAGCCATGTGACTAGCGCTGAGCAGTTCTTC	CASSHVTSAEQFF
TRBD1	TRBV5-1	.	TRBJ2-5	14	TGCGCCAGCAGCTACCCGGACAGGAAAGAGACCCAGTACTTC	CASSYPDRKETQYF
.	TRBV9	.	TRBJ2-5	16	TGTGCCAGCAGCGTAGTGGGCGGGGTCGGTTTAGAGACCCAGTACTTC	CASSVVGGVGLETQYF
.	TRBV10-3	few	TRBJ2-4	16	TGTGCCATCAGTGACTCCCAACTAGAAGCCAAAAACATTCAGTACTTC	CAISDSQLEAKNIQYF
TRBD1	TRBV7-9	.	TRBJ2-7	14	TGTGCCAGCAGCCGGGACAGGGACCCCTACGAGCAGTACTTC	CASSRDRDPYEQYF
TRBD1	TRBV18	.	TRBJ1-4	14	TGTGCCAGCTCCAACTCGGGACAGAATGAAAAACTGTTTTTT	CASSNSGQNEKLFF
.	TRBV14	.	TRBJ2-7	13	TGTGCCAGCAGCCAAAGTCTCCTGCGCGAGCAGTACTTC	CASSQSLLREQYF
TRBD2	TRBV4-1	.	TRBJ2-5	18	TGCGCCAGCAGCTCCGGGACTAGCGGGATCTACCACCAAGAGACCCAGTACTTC	CASSSGTSGIYHQETQYF
.	TRBV30	.	TRBJ2-7	13	TGTGCCTTTACGGGGGAAGGGTCATACGAGCAGTACTTC	CAFTGEGSYEQYF
.	TRBV5-1	.	TRBJ2-2	16	TGCGCCAGCAGCTTGGACAGTCCGACCAACACCGGGGAGCTGTTTTTT	CASSLDSPTNTGELFF
TRBD2	TRBV29-1	.	TRBJ2-7	13	TGCAGCGCCGGATCGGGGGGGTCCTACGAGCAGTACTTC	CSAGSGGSYEQYF
.	TRBV11-2	.	TRBJ1-3	15	TGTGCCAGCAGCTTAAGCATAACCTCTGGAAACACCATATATTTT	CASSLSITSGNTIYF
.	TRBV7-2	.	TRBJ2-7	13	TGTGCCAGCGCCAATGGAGGGGCGTACGAGCAGTACTTC	CASANGGAYEQYF
TRBD1	TRBV6-1	.	TRBJ1-1	11	TGTGCCAGCAGCCGACAGGGGGAAGCTTTCTTT	CASSRQGEAFF
TRBD1	TRBV4-2	.	TRBJ1-2	15	TGTGCCAGCAGCACTAGACAGGGCCGGGGATATGGCTACACCTTC	CASSTRQGRGYGYTF
TRBD1	TRBV29-1	once	TRBJ2-7	12	TGCAGCGCTGATACGGGACAGGGCGAGCAGTACTTC	CSADTGQGEQYF
TRBD2	TRBV19	.	TRBJ2-3	15	TGTGCCAGTAGAAAGCGGGGCCGTAGCACAGATACGCAGTATTTT	CASRKRGRSTDTQYF
.	TRBV29-1	once	TRBJ2-4	12	TGCAGCGTTGCTCTTCTGGGGGGCATTCAGTACTTC	CSVALLGGIQYF
.	TRBV7-8	.	TRBJ1-2	14	TGTGCCAGCAGCTTAGATCCGGCAGGATATGGCTACACCTTC	CASSLDPAGYGYTF